The 14 T cell receptor beta chains listed next were all sequenced from one sample in a study of blood T cell repertoires in COVID-19. The protocol was immunoSEQ multiplex PCR, while the TCRdb copy is restricted to in-frame clones and leaves out a portion. The data hold about 70,000 clones, with around 83% observed a single time. Material: peripheral blood. These receptors all stem from a man aged 25-40 years with COVID-19, enrolled during active disease.

The chain employs TRBV28 and TRBJ2-7; 8 nucleotides match TRBD1. The junction had 5 bases not matched to a gene; V was cut back by 10 bases and J by 0 bases. CDR1 and CDR2 (germline): MDHEN, SYDVKM. The CDR3 is made up of 13 amino acids. The CDR3 DNA sequence: TGTGCCACTGACAGGGGAGTCTCCTACGAGCAGTACTTC. It yields the protein CATDRGVSYEQYF.

The rearrangement uses TRBV20-1 and TRBJ2-1; D remains unclear. With 3 bases removed from V and 0 bases from J, the gap between germline ends came to 9 bases. Per the germline V gene, CDR1 is DFQATT and CDR2 is SNEGSKA (reference sequence). This CDR3 is 14 amino acids long. The CDR3 DNA reads TGCAGTGCTAGTGCCACGAGCTCCTACAATGAGCAGTTCTTC. This encodes CSASATSSYNEQFF.

The CDR3 bases are TGTGCCAGTAGCCCTGGGGGGACAGAAAATCAGCCCCAGCATTTT. Translation gives CASSPGGTENQPQHF. The chain is built from TRBV19 and TRBJ1-5, with 7 bases aligning to TRBD1. In germline, CDR1 is LNHDA, CDR2 SQIVND (reference sequence). This CDR3 has 15 residues. V gave up 6 bases and J gave up 4 bases; unmatched junction bases: 9.

V and J are TRBV30 and TRBJ1-1; D is uncertain. The CDR3 length is 12 residues. Germline CDR1 reads GTSNPN; CDR2 reads SVGIG (reference sequence). Trimming took 3 bases from V and 1 from J, leaving 6 bases between them. DNA of the CDR3: TGTGCCTGGAGGAGGGCGAACACTGAAGCTTTCTTT. Amino acid sequence: CAWRRANTEAFF. The full variable domain, completed using reference TRBV30 and TRBJ1-1, is SQTIHQWPATLVQPVGSPLSLECTVEGTSNPNLYWYRQAAGRGLQLLFYSVGIGQISSEVPQNLSASRPQDRQFILSSKKLLLSDSGFYLCAWRRANTEAFFGQGTRLTVV.

This chain connects TRBV27 to TRBJ1-5; D may be TRBD1 (6 bases). This CDR3 contains 16 residues. In germline, CDR1 is MNHEY, CDR2 SMNVEV (reference sequence). Trimming removed 2 bases at V and 0 bases at J, with 11 bases between. Here the CDR3 DNA reads TGTGCCAGCAGTTTAACCAGGGGCAATAGCAATCAGCCCCAGCATTTT. Amino acid sequence: CASSLTRGNSNQPQHF.

The chain couples TRBV15 to TRBJ1-6; D is possibly TRBD1 (5 bases). The germline V gene has CDR1 LNHNV and CDR2 YYDKDF (reference sequence). CDR3 length: 14 amino acids. Trimming stripped 0 bases from V and 9 bases from J, with 9 bases between. CDR3 in amino acids: CATSREERGSPLHF. CDR3 bases: TGTGCCACCAGCAGAGAGGAAAGGGGTTCACCCCTCCACTTT.

The V gene is TRBV5-4, the J gene TRBJ2-7, with TRBD2 matching 11 bases. This CDR3 has 15 residues. The germline gives CDR1 SGHNT, CDR2 YYREEE (reference sequence). V shed 4 bases and J 0 bases; nucleotides not matched to a gene: 3. DNA for the CDR3: TGTGCCAGCAGCAAGGGACTAGCGGACTCCTACGAGCAGTACTTC. It encodes CASSKGLADSYEQYF. Supplemented by reference TRBV5-4 and TRBJ2-7, the full variable domain reads ETGVTQSPTHLIKTRGQQVTLRCSSQSGHNTVSWYQQALGQGPQFIFQYYREEENGRGNFPPRFSGLQFPNYSSELNVNALELDDSALYLCASSKGLADSYEQYFGPGTRLTVT.

J is TRBJ2-5 and V is TRBV30, with 14 bases that match TRBD2. Germline CDR1 is GTSNPN and CDR2 is SVGIG (reference sequence). This CDR3 comprises 14 residues. Trimming cost V 4 bases and J 3 bases; bases outside gene matches: 1. This chain's CDR3 is CAWTGLAGEETQYF. The CDR3 DNA reads TGTGCCTGGACGGGACTAGCGGGGGAAGAGACCCAGTACTTC.

This chain links TRBV30 with TRBJ2-3; TRBD2 might be the D (6 bases). Germline assignment: CDR1 GTSNPN and CDR2 SVGIG (reference sequence). Trimming cost V 0 bases and J 6 bases, with 13 bases left between them. This CDR3 has 14 amino acids. The DNA of the CDR3 is TGTGCCTGGAGTGTACGTAGCGGCGACGATACGCAGTATTTT. Its protein product is CAWSVRSGDDTQYF.

The chain combines TRBV7-2 with TRBJ2-5; 8 positions agree with TRBD1. Germline V gene lookup returns CDR1 SGHTA and CDR2 FQGNSA. CDR3 length equals 16 residues. Germline trimming cut 3 bases from V and 2 bases from J; bases unmatched to any gene: 8. The CDR3 DNA sequence: TGTGCCAGCAGCTTTATCTGGGGGGACAGGCAAGAGACCCAGTACTTC. The encoded protein is CASSFIWGDRQETQYF.

This chain connects TRBV4-2 to TRBJ2-5, with 8 bases fitting TRBD2. Trimming took 0 bases from V and 5 from J; bases not matched to a gene: 8. This CDR3 comprises 16 residues. CDR1 and CDR2 from the germline V gene are LGHNA and YNFKEQ. The CDR3 DNA reads TGTGCCAGCAGCCAAGATCTAACCGGGAGGGAGGAGACCCAGTACTTC. It translates to CASSQDLTGREETQYF.

The CDR3 nucleotides are TGTGCCAGCAGCTTAACGGGGACTCCGGGGGATGAGCAGTTCTTC. Amino acids: CASSLTGTPGDEQFF. The chain links TRBV7-3 to TRBJ2-1, with D maybe TRBD2 (6 bases). Deletions cut 0 bases from V and 8 bases from J, with 14 bases between. The CDR3 has 15 residues. Germline loops: CDR1 SGHTA, CDR2 FQGTGA.

The chain joins TRBV10-3 to TRBJ1-2, with D perhaps matching TRBD1 (5 bases). V was pared by 3 bases and J by 0 bases, with 11 bases between. CDR1 ENHRY and CDR2 SYGVKD come from the germline V gene. The length of the CDR3 is 15 residues. The CDR3 region has the DNA TGTGCCATCAGTGACGTCGGGGGAGCTAACTATGGCTACACCTTC. Protein product: CAISDVGGANYGYTF.

The CDR3 sequence is CASSPWTDSTDTQYF. The CDR3 bases are TGTGCCAGCAGTCCATGGACAGATTCCACAGATACGCAGTATTTT. V gene TRBV28 combines with J gene TRBJ2-3, with a weak D call TRBD1 (6 bases). V lost 5 bases to trimming and J lost 2 bases, with 14 bases between them. The germline V gene encodes CDR1 MDHEN and CDR2 SYDVKM. The CDR3 is made up of 15 amino acids. The variable domain in full, with the rest retrieved from reference TRBV28 and TRBJ2-3, is DVKVTQSSRYLVKRTGEKVFLECVQDMDHENMFWYRQDPGLGLRLIYFSYDVKMKEKGDIPEGYSVSREKKERFSLILESASTNQTSMYLCASSPWTDSTDTQYFGPGTRLTVL.